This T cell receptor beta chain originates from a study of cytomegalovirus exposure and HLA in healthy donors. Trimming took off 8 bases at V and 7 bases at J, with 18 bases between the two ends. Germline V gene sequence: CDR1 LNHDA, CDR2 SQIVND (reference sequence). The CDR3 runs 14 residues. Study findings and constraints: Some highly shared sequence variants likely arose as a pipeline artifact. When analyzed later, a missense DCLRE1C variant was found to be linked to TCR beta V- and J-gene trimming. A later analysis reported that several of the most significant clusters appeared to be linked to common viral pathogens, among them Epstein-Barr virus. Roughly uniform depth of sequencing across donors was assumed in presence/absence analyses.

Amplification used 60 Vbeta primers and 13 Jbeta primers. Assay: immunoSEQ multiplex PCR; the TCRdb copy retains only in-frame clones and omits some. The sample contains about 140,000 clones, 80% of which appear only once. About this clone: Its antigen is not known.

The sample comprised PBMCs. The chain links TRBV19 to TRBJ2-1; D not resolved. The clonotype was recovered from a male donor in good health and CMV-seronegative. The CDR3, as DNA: TGTGCCAGTGCCCTAGGTGGGTCTTCAAATGAGCAGTTCTTC. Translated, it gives CASALGGSSNEQFF.